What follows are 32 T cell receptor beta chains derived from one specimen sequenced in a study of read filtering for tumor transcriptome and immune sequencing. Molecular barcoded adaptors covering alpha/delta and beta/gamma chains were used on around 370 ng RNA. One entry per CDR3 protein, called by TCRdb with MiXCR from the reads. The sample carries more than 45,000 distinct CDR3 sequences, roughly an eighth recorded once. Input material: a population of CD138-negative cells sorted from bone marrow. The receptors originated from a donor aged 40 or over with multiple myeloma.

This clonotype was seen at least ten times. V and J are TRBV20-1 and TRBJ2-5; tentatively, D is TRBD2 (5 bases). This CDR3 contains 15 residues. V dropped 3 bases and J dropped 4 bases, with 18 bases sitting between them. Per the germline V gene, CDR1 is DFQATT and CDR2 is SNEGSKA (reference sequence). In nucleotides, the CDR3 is TGCAGTGCTAGGTACCCTGGCGCACGGGGAGAGACCCAGTACTTC. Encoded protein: CSARYPGARGETQYF.

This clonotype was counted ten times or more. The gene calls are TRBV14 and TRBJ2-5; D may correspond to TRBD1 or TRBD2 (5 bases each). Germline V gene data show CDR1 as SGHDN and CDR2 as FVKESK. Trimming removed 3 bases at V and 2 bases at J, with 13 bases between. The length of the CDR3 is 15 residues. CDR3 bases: TGTGCCAGCAGCCAGGCCTTGGGACGTCAAGAGACCCAGTACTTC. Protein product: CASSQALGRQETQYF.

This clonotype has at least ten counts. CDR3 sequence: CASSLEYDGRPYGYTF. The DNA of the CDR3 is TGTGCCAGCAGCTTAGAATATGACGGACGACCATATGGCTACACCTTC. This chain joins TRBV7-8 and TRBJ1-2; D is unclear. Trimming cost V 1 base and J 5 bases, with 17 bases left between them. The CDR3 covers 16 residues. Germline V gene data show CDR1 as SGHVS and CDR2 as FQNEAQ. Variable domain in full (rest from reference TRBV7-8 and TRBJ1-2): GAGVSQSPRYKVAKRGQDVALRCDPISGHVSLFWYQQALGQGPEFLTYFQNEAQLDKSGLPSDRFFAERPEGSVSTLKIQRTQQEDSAVYLCASSLEYDGRPYGYTFGSGTRLTVV.

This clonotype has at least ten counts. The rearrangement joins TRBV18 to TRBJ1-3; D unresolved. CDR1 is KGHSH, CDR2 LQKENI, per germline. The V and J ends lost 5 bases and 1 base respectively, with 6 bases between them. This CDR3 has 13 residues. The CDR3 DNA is TGTGCCAGCTCAACGGTTTCTGGAAACACCATATATTTT. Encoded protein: CASSTVSGNTIYF.

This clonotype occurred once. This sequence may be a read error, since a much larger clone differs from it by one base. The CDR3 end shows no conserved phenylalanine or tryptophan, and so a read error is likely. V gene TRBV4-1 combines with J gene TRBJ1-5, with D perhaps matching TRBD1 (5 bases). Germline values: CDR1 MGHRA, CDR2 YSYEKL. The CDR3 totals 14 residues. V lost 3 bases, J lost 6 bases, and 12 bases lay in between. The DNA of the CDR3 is TGCGCCAGCAGCCAGGGGAGGGGAGGTCAGCCCCAGCATTTA. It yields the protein CASSQGRGGQPQHL.

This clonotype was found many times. Here the CDR3 reads CASSASETGRGNQPQHF. CDR3 in DNA: TGTGCCAGCAGTGCGAGCGAGACAGGGCGAGGGAATCAGCCCCAGCATTTT. The chain is built from TRBV6-1 and TRBJ1-5; 7 nucleotides align to TRBD1. The V and J ends lost 4 bases and 4 bases, in that order; junction bases with no gene match: 13. Germline loops: CDR1 MNHNS, CDR2 SASEGT. The CDR3 runs 17 residues.

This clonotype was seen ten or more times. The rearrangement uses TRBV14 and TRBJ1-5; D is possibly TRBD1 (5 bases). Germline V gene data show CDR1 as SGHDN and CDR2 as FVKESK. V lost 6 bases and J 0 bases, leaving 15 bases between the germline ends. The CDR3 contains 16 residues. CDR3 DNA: TGTGCCAGCAGTCCAGGGCGCGGTGATAGCAATCAGCCCCAGCATTTT. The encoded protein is CASSPGRGDSNQPQHF.

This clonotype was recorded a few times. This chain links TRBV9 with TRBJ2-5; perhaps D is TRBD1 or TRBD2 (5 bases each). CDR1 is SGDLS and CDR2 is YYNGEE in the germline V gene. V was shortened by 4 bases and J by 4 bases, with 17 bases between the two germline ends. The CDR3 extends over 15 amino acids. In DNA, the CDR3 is TGTGCCAGCAGCCCCTTTGAGGGGTCAGGAGAGACCCAGTACTTC. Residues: CASSPFEGSGETQYF.

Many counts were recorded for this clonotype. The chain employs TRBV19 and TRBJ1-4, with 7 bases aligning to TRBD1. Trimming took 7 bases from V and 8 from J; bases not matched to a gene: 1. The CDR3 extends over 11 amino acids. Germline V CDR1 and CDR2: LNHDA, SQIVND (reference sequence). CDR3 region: CASTTGEKLFF. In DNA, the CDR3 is TGTGCCAGTACGACAGGGGAAAAACTGTTTTTT.

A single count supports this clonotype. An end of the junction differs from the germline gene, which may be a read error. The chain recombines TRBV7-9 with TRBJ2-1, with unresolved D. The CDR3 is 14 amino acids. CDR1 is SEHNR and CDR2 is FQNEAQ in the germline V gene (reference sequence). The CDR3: CASSFVVAYNERFF. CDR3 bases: TGTGCCAGCAGCTTTGTTGTGGCGTACAATGAGCGGTTCTTC.

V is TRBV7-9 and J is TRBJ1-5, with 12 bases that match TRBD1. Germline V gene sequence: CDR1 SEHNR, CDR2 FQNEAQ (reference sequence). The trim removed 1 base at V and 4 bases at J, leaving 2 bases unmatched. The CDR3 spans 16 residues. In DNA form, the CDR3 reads TGTGCCAGCAGCTTAGTGGGACAGGGGGCTAATCAGCCCCAGCATTTT. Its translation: CASSLVGQGANQPQHF.

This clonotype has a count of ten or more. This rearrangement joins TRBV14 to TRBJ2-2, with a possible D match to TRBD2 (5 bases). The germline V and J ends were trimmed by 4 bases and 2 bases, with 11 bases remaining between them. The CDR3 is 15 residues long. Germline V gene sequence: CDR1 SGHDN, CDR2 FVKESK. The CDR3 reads CASSPRLRNTGELFF. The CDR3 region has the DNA TGTGCCAGCAGCCCACGACTAAGAAACACCGGGGAGCTGTTTTTT. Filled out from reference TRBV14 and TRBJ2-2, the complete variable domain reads EAGVTQFPSHSVIEKGQTVTLRCDPISGHDNLYWYRRVMGKEIKFLLHFVKESKQDESGMPNNRFLAERTGGTYSTLKVQPAELEDSGVYFCASSPRLRNTGELFFGEGSRLTVL.

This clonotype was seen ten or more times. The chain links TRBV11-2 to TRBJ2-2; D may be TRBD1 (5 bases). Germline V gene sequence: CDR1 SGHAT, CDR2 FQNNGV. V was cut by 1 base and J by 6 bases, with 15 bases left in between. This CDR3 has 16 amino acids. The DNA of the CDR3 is TGTGCCAGCAGCTTAGGGGGCACCCTCTCCGCCGGGGAGCTGTTTTTT. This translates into CASSLGGTLSAGELFF.

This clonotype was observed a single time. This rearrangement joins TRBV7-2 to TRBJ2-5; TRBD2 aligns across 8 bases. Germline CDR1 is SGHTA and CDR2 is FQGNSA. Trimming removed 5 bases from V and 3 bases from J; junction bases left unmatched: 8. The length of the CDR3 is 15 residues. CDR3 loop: CASSVTGTRKETQYF. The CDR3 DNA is TGTGCCAGCAGCGTAACCGGGACTAGGAAAGAGACCCAGTACTTC.

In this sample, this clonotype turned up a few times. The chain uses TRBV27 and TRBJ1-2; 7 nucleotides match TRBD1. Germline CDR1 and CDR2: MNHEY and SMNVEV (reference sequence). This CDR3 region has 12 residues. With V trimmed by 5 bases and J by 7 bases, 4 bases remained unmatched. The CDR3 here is CASSPGGRGYTF. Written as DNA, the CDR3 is TGTGCCAGCAGTCCAGGGGGGCGTGGCTACACCTTC.

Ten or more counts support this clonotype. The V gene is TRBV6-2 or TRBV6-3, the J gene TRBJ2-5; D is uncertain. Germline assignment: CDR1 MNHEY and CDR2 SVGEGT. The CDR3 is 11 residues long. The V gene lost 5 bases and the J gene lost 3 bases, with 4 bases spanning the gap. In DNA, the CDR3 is TGTGCCAGCAGTCAGAAAGAGACCCAGTACTTC. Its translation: CASSQKETQYF.

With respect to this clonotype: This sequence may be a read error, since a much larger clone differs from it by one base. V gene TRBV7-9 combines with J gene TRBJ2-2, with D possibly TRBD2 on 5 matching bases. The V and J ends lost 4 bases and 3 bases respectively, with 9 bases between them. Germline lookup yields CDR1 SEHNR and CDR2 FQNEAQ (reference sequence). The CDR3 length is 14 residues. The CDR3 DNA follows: TGTGCCAGCAGCTATGGACTGTACACCGGGGAGCTGTTTTTT. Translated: CASSYGLYTGELFF.

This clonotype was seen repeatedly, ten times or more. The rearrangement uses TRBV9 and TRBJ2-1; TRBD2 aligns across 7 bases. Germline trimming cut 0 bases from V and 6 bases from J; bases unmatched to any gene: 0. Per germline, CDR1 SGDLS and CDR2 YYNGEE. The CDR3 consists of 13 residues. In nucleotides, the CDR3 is TGTGCCAGCAGCGTAGGCGGGAGCAATGAGCAGTTCTTC. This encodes CASSVGGSNEQFF.

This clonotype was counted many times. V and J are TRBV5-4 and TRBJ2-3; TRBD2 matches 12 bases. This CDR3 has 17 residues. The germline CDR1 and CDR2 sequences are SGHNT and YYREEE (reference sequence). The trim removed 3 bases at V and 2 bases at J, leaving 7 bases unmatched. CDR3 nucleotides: TGTGCCAGCAGCTCTTCACGGACTAGCGGGGTCACAGATACGCAGTATTTT. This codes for CASSSSRTSGVTDTQYF.

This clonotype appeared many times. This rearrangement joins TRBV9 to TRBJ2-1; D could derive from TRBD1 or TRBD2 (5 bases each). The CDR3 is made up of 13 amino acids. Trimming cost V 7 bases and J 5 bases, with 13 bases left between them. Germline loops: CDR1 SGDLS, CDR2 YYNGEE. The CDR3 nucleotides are TGTGCCAGCGAGGCTGGGGGAAACAATGAGCAGTTCTTC. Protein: CASEAGGNNEQFF.

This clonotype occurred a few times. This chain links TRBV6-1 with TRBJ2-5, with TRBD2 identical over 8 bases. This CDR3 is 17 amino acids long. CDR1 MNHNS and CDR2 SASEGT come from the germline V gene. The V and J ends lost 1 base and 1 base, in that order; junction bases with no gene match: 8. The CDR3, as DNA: TGTGCCAGCAGTGAAGATGGGGCGGGGGGCCTCCAAGAGACCCAGTACTTC. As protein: CASSEDGAGGLQETQYF.

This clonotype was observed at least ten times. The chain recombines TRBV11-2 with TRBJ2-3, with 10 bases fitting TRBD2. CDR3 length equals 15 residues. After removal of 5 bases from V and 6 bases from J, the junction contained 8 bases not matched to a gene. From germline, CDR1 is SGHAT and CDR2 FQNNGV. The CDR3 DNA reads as TGTGCCAGCAGCCCAGATCTAGCGGGGGTGGATACGCAGTATTTT. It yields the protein CASSPDLAGVDTQYF.

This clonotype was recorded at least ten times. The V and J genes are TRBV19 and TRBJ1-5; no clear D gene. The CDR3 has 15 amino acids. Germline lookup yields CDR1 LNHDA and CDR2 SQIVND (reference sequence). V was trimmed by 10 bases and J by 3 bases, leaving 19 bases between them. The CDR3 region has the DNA TGTGCCACCGCTGAAGGTCGTAATTTCAATCAGCCCCAGCATTTT. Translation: CATAEGRNFNQPQHF.

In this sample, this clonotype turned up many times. The chain's CDR3 is CASSLGTGDSPLHF. In DNA, the CDR3 is TGTGCCAGCAGCCTCGGGACAGGGGATTCACCCCTCCACTTT. The chain is built from TRBV28 and TRBJ1-6; TRBD1 aligns across 10 bases. This CDR3 comprises 14 residues. CDR1 is MDHEN, CDR2 SYDVKM, per germline. Trimming cost V 6 bases and J 8 bases; bases outside gene matches: 4.

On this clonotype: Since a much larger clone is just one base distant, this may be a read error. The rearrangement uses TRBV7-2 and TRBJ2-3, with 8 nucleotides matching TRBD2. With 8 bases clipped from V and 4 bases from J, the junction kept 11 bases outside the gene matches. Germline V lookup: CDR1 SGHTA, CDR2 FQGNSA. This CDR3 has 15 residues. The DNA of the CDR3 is TGTGCCAGCGGCCTATATAGCGGGGCCTCAGATACGCAGTATTTT. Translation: CASGLYSGASDTQYF.

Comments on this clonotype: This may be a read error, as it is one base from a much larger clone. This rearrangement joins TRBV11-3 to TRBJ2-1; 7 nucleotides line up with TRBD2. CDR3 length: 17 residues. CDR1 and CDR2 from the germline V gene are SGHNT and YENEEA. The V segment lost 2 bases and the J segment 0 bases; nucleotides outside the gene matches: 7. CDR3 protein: CASSLRGELDSYNEQFF. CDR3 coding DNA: TGTGCCAGCAGCTTACGGGGGGAATTGGACTCCTACAATGAGCAGTTCTTC.

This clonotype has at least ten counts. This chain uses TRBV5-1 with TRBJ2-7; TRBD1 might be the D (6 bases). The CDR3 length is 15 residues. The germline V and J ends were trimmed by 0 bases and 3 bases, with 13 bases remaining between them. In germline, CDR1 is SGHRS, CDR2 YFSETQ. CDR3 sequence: CASSLGTDSVYEQYF. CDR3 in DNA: TGCGCCAGCAGCTTGGGCACGGACAGCGTCTACGAGCAGTACTTC. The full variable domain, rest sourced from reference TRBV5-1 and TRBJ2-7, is KAGVTQTPRYLIKTRGQQVTLSCSPISGHRSVSWYQQTPGQGLQFLFEYFSETQRNKGNFPGRFSGRQFSNSRSEMNVSTLELGDSALYLCASSLGTDSVYEQYFGPGTRLTVT.

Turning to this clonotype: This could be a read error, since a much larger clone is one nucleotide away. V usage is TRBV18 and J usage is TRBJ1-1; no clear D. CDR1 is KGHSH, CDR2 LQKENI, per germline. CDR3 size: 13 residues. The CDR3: CASSPEMNTGAFF. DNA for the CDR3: TGTGCCAGCTCACCAGAAATGAACACTGGAGCTTTCTTT.

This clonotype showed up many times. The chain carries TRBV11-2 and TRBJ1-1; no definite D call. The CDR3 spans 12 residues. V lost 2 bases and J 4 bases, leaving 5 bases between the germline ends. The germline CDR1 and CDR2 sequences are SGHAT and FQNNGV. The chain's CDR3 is CASSLIGTEAFF. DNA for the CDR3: TGTGCCAGCAGCTTAATCGGCACTGAAGCTTTCTTT.

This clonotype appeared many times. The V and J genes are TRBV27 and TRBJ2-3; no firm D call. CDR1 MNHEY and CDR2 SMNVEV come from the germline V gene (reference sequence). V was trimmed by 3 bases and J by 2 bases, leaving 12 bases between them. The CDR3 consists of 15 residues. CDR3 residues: CASSFVGGPTDTQYF. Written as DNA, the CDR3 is TGTGCCAGCAGTTTCGTTGGCGGACCCACAGATACGCAGTATTTT.

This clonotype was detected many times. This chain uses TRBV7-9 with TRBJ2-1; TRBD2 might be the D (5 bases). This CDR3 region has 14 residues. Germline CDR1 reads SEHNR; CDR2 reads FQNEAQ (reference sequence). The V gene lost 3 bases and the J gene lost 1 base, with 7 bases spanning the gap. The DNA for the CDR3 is TGTGCCAGCAGCTTCGGACTGTCCTACAATGAGCAGTTCTTC. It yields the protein CASSFGLSYNEQFF.

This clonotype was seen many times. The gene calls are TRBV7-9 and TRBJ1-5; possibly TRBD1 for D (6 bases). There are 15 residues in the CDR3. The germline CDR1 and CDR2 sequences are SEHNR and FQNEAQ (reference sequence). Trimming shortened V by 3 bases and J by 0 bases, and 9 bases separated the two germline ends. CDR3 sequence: CASSLEGDSNQPQHF. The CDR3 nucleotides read TGTGCCAGCAGCTTGGAGGGGGATAGCAATCAGCCCCAGCATTTT.